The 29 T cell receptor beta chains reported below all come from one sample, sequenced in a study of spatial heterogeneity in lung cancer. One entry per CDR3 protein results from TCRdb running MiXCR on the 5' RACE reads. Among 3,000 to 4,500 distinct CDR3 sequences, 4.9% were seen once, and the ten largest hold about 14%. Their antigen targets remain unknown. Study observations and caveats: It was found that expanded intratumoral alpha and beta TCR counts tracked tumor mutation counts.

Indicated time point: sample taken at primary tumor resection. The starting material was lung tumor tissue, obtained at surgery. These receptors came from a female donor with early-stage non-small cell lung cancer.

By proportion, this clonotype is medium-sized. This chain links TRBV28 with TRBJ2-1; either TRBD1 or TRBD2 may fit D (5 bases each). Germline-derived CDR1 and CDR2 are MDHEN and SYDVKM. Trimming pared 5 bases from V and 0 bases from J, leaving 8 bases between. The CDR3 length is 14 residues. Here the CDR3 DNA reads TGTGCCAGCAGTCCTGGGGGCTCCTACAATGAGCAGTTCTTC. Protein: CASSPGGSYNEQFF.

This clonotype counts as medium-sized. The CDR3 DNA sequence: TGCGCCAGCAGCTTGTCGGGACAGTTCACAGATACGCAGTATTTT. Translation gives CASSLSGQFTDTQYF. V gene TRBV5-1 combines with J gene TRBJ2-3, with 7 bases matching TRBD1. J was trimmed by 2 bases and V by 1 base; bases with no gene match: 4. Germline V gives CDR1 SGHRS, CDR2 YFSETQ. CDR3 length: 15 amino acids.

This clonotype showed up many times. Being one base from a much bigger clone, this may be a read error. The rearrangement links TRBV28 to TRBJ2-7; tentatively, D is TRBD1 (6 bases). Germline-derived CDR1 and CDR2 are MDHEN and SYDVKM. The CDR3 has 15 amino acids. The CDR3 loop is CASSGRDTSSNEQYF. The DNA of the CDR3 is TGTGCCAGCAGTGGAAGGGACACCAGCTCCAACGAGCAGTACTTC. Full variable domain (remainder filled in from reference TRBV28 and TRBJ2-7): DVKVTQSSRYLVKRTGEKVFLECVQDMDHENMFWYRQDPGLGLRLIYFSYDVKMKEKGDIPEGYSVSREKKERFSLILESASTNQTSMYLCASSGRDTSSNEQYFGPGTRLTVT.

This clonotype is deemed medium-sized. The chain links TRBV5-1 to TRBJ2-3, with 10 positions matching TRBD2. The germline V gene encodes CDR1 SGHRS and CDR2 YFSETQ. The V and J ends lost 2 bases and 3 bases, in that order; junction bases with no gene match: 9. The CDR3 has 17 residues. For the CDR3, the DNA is TGCGCCAGCAGCTTCAGACCAGCGGGGGGGCTGACAGATACGCAGTATTTT. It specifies CASSFRPAGGLTDTQYF.

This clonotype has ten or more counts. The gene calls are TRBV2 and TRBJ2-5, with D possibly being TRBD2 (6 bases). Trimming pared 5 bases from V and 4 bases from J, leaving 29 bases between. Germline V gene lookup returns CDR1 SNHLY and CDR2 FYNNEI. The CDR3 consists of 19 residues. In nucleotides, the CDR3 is TGTGCCAGCAGTACCATAGACTCGGCGGGGATACAGGAGGGAGAGACCCAGTACTTC. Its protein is CASSTIDSAGIQEGETQYF. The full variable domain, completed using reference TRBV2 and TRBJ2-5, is EPEVTQTPSHQVTQMGQEVILRCVPISNHLYFYWYRQILGQKVEFLVSFYNNEISEKSEIFDDQFSVERPDGSNFTLKIRSTKLEDSAMYFCASSTIDSAGIQEGETQYFGPGTRLLVL.

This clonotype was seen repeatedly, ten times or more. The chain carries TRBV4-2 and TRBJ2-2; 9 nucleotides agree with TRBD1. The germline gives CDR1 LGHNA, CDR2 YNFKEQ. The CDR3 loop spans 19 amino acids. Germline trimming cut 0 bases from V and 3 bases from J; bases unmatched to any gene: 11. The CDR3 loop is CASSQEGPGQGIYTGELFF. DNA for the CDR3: TGTGCCAGCAGCCAAGAAGGGCCGGGACAGGGAATTTACACCGGGGAGCTGTTTTTT.

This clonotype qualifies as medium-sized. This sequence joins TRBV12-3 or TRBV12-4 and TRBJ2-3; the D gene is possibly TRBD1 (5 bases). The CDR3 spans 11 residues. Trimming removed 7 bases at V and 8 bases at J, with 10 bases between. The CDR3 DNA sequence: TGTGCCAGCACCCTCCAGGGTACGCAGTATTTT. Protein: CASTLQGTQYF.

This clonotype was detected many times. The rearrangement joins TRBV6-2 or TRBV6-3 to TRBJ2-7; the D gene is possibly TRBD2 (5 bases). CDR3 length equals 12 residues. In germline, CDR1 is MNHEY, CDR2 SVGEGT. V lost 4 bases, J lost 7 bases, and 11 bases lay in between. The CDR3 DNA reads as TGTGCCAGCAGTTGGAGGTTGGGGGAGCAGTACTTC. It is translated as CASSWRLGEQYF.

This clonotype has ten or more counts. Written as DNA, the CDR3 is TGTGCCAGCAGCCGGGACATCTACAATGAGCAGTTCTTC. Translated: CASSRDIYNEQFF. The chain joins TRBV6-2 or TRBV6-3 to TRBJ2-1, with a weak D call TRBD1 (6 bases). The CDR3 sequence is 13 residues long. V lost 6 bases and J 3 bases, leaving 9 bases between the germline ends. CDR1 is MNHEY and CDR2 is SVGEGT in the germline V gene.

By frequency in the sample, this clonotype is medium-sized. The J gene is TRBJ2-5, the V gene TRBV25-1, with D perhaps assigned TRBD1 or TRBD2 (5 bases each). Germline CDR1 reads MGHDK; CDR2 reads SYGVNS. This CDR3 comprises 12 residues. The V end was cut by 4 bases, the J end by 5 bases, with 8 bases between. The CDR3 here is CASSVGEETQYF. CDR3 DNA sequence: TGTGCCAGCAGTGTGGGGGAGGAGACCCAGTACTTC.

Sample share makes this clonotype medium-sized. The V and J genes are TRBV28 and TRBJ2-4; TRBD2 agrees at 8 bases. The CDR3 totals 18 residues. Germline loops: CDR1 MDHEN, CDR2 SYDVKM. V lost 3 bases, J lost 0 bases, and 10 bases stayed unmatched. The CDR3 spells CASSFGPLAALAKNIQYF. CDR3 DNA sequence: TGTGCCAGCAGTTTCGGTCCACTAGCGGCACTAGCCAAAAACATTCAGTACTTC. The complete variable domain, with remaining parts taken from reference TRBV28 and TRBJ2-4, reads DVKVTQSSRYLVKRTGEKVFLECVQDMDHENMFWYRQDPGLGLRLIYFSYDVKMKEKGDIPEGYSVSREKKERFSLILESASTNQTSMYLCASSFGPLAALAKNIQYFGAGTRLSVL.

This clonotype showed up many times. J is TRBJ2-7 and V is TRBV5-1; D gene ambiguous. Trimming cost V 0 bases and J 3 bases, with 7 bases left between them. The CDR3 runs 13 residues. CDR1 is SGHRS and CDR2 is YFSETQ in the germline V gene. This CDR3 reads CASSLENNYEQYF. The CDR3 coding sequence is TGCGCCAGCAGCTTGGAGAATAACTACGAGCAGTACTTC.

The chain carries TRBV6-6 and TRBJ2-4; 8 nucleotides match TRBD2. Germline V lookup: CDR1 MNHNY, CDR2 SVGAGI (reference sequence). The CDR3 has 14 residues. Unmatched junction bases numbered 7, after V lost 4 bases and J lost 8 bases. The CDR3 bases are TGTGCCAGCAGTTCTCGGGAGGGCCGGGACATTCAGTACTTC. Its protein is CASSSREGRDIQYF.

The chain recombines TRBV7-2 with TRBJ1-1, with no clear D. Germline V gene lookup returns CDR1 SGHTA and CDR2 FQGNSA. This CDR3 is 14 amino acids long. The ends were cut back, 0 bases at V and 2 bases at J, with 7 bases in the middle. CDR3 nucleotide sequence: TGTGCCAGCAGCTTAGCCCAGGAAAACACTGAAGCTTTCTTT. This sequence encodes CASSLAQENTEAFF. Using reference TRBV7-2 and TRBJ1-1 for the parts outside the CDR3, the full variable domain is GAGVSQSPSNKVTEKGKDVELRCDPISGHTALYWYRQSLGQGLEFLIYFQGNSAPDKSGLPSDRFSAERTGGSVSTLTIQRTQQEDSAVYLCASSLAQENTEAFFGQGTRLTVV.

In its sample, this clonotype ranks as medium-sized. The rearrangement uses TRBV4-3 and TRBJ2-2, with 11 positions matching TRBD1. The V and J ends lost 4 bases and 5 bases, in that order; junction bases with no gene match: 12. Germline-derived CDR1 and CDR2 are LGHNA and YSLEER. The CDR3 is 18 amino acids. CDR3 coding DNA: TGCGCCAGCAGCCCTAGGACAGGGGGCCTCCTAGAGACCGGGGAGCTGTTTTTT. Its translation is CASSPRTGGLLETGELFF.

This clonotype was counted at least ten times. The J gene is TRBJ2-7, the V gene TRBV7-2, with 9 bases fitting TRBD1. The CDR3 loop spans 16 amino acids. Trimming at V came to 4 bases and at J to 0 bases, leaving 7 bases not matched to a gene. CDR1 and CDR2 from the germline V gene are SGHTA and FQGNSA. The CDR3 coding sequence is TGTGCCAGCAGCTCCCGGGACAGGGTTTCCTCCTACGAGCAGTACTTC. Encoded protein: CASSSRDRVSSYEQYF.

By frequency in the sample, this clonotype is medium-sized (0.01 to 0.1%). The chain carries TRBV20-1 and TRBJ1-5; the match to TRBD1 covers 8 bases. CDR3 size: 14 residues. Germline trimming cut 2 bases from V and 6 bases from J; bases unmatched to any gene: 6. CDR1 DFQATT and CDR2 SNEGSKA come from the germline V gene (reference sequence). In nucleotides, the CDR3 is TGCAGTGCTAGACCGACAGGGGATCTTCAGCCCCAGCATTTT. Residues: CSARPTGDLQPQHF.

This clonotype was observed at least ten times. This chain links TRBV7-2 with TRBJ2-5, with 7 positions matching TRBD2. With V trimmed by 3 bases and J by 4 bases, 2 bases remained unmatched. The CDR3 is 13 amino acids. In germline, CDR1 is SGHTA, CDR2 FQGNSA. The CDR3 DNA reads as TGTGCCAGCAGCTTCAGGACTAGAGAGACCCAGTACTTC. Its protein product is CASSFRTRETQYF.

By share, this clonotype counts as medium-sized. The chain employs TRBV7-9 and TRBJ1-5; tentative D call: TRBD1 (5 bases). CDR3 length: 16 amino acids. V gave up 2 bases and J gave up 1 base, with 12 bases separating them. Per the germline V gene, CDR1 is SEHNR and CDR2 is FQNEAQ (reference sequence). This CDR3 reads CASSLSLAGSNQPQHF. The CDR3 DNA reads TGTGCCAGCAGCTTATCTTTGGCAGGGAGCAATCAGCCCCAGCATTTT.

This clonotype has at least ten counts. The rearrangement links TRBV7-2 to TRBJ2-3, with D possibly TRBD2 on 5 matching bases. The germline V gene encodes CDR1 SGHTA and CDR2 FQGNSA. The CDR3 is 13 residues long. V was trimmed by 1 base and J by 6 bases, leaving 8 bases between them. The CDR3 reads CASSLGGYDTQYF. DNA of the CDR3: TGTGCCAGCAGCTTAGGAGGGTACGATACGCAGTATTTT.

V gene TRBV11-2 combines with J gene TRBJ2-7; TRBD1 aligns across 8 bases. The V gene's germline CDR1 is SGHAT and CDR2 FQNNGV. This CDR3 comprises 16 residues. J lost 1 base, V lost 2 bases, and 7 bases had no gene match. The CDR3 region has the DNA TGTGCCAGCAGCTTAATAGAGACAGGGGAGTCCTACGAGCAGTACTTC. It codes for CASSLIETGESYEQYF.

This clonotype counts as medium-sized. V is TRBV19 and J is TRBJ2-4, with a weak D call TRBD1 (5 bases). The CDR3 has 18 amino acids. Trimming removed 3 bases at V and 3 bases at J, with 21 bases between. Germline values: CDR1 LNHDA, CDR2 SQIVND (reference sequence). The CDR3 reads CASSIPPNRNNYKNIQYF. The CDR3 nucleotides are TGTGCCAGTAGTATCCCACCAAACAGGAATAACTACAAAAACATTCAGTACTTC.

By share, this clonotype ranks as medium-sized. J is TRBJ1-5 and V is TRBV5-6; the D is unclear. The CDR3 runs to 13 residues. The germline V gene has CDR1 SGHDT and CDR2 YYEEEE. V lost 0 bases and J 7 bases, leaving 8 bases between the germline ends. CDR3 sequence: CASSLGGGQPQHF. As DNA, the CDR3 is TGTGCCAGCAGCTTGGGCGGCGGCCAGCCCCAGCATTTT.

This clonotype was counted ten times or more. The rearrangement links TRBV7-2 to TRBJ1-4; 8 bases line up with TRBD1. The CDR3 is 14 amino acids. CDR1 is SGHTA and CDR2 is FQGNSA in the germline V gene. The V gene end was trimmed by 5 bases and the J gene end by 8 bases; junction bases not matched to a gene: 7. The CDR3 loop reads CASSVQGAGEKLFF. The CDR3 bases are TGTGCCAGCAGCGTCCAGGGGGCAGGAGAAAAACTGTTTTTT.

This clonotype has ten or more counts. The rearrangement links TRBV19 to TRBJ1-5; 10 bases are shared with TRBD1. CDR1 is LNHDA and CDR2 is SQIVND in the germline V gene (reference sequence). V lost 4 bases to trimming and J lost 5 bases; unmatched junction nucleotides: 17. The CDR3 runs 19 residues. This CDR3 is CASSTSGTGASLGYQPQHF. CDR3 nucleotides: TGTGCCAGTAGTACTTCCGGGACAGGGGCTTCGTTGGGTTATCAGCCCCAGCATTTT.

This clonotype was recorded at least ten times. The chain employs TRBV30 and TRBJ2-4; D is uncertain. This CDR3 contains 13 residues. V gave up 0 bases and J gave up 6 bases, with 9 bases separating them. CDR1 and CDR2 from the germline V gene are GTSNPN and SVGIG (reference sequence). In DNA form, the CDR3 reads TGTGCCTGGAGTGTACGCTCTGGAAACATTCAGTACTTC. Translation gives CAWSVRSGNIQYF.

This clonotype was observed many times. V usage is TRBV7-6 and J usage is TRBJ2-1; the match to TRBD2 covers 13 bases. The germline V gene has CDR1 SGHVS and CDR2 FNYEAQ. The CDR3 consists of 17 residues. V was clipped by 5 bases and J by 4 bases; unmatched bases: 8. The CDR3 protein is CASSPRLAGGVYNEQFF. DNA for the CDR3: TGTGCCAGCAGCCCGAGACTAGCGGGGGGCGTTTACAATGAGCAGTTCTTC.

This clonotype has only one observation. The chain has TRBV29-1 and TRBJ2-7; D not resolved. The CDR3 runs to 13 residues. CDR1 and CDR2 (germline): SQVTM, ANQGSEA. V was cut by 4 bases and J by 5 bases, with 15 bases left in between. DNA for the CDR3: TGCAGCGTTGGCAGGCCATTTACCAACGAGCAGTACTTC. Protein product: CSVGRPFTNEQYF.

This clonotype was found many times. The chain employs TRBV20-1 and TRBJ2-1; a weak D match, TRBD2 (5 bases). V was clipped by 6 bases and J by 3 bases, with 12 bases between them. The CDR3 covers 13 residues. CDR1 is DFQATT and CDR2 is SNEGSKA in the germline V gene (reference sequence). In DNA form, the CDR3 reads TGCAGTGCCCACGGCGAGGGCTACAATGAGCAGTTCTTC. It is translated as CSAHGEGYNEQFF.